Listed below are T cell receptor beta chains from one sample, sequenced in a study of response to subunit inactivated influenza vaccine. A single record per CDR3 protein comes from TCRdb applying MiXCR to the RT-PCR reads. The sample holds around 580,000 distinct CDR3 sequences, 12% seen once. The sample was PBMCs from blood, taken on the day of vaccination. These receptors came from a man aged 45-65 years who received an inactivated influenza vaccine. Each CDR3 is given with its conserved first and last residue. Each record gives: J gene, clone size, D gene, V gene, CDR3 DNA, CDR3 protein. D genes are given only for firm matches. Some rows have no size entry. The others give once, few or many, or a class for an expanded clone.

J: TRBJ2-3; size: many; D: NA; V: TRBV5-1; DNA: TGCGCCAGCAGCTTGGGGACTAACACAGATACGCAGTATTTT; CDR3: CASSLGTNTDTQYF
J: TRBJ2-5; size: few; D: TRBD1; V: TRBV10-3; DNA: TGTGCCATCAGTCCGGGACAGGGAAGTCAAGAGACCCAGTACTTC; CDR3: CAISPGQGSQETQYF
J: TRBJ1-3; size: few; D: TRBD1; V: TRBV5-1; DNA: TGCGCCAGCAGCAGTGGGACAGACTCTGGAAACACCATATATTTT; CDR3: CASSSGTDSGNTIYF
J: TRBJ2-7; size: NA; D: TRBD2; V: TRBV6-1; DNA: TGTGCCAGCAGTCGTGACGGGAGGGATTTCGAGCAGTATTTC; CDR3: CASSRDGRDFEQYF
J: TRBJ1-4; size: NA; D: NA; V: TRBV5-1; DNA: TGCGCCAGCGCCTTGGGGGGTGAAGGAGAAAAACTGTTTTTT; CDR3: CASALGGEGEKLFF
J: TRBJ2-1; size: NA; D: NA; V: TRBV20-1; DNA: TGCAGTGCAGTTCTGTACAATGAGCAGTTCTTC; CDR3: CSAVLYNEQFF
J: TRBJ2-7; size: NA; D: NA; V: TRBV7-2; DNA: TGTGCCAGCAGCCCGGTCGGGACGTTTGAGCAGTACTTC; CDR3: CASSPVGTFEQYF
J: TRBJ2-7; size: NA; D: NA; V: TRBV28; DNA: TGTGCCAGCAGCAAGGATTCGGGTACACCAACCTACGAGCAGTACTTC; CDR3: CASSKDSGTPTYEQYF
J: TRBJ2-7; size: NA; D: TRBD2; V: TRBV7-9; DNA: TGTGCCAGCAGCCGAACTAGCGGCGCGGGGTCGGTGCAGTACTTC; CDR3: CASSRTSGAGSVQYF
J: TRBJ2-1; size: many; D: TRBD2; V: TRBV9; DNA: TGTGCCAGCAGCCTCGGGACTAACGAGGGTGAGCAGTTCTTC; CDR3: CASSLGTNEGEQFF
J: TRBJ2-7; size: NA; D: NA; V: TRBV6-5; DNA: TGTGCCAGCACGGACAGTACCTACGAGCAGTACTTC; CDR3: CASTDSTYEQYF
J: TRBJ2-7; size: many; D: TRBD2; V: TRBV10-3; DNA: TGTGCCATCAGCACACTACCGCCTGGGAGGGATGGCGAGCAGTACTTC; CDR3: CAISTLPPGRDGEQYF
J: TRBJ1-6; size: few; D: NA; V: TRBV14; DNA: TGTGCCAGCAGCCACCTCATGAGGTTAAATTCACCCCTCCACTTT; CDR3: CASSHLMRLNSPLHF
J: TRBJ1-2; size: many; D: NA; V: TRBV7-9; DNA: TGTGCCAGCAGCCTAACAGAACAGCGAGTTAATGGCTACACCTTC; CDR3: CASSLTEQRVNGYTF
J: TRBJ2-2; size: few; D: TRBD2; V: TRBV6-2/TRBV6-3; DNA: TGTGCCAGCAGTCCAGCCGGGGGGGCACAATACCCGAACACCGGGGAGCTGTTTTTT; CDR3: CASSPAGGAQYPNTGELFF